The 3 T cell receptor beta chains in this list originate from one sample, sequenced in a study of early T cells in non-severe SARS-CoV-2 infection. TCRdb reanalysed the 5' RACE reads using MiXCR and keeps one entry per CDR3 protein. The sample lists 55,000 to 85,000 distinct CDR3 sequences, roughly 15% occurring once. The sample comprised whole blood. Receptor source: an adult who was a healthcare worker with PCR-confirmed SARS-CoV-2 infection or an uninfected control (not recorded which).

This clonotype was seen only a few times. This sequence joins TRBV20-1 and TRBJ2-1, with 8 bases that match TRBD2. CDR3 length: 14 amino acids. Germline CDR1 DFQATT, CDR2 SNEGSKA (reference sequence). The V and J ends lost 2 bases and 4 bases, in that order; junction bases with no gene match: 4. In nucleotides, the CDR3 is TGCAGTGCTAGAACCGGGGGGGGTTACAATGAGCAGTTCTTC. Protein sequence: CSARTGGGYNEQFF.

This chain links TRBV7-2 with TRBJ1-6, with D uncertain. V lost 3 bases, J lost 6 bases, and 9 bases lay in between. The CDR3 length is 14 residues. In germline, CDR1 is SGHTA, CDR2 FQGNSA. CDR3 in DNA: TGTGCCAGCAGCTTTGGACCGTCTAATTCACCCCTCCACTTT. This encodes CASSFGPSNSPLHF.

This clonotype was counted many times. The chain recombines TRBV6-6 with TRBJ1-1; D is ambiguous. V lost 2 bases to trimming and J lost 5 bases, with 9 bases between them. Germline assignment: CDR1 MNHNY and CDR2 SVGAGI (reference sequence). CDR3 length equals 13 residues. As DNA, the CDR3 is TGTGCCAGCAGTTACGGAGGTAGGACTGAAGCTTTCTTT. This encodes CASSYGGRTEAFF.